One and the same sample provided the 19 T cell receptor beta chains below, sequenced in a study of T cell responses to AZD1222 COVID-19 vaccine. Measured with immunoSEQ multiplex PCR; TCRdb has only the in-frame clones, and not every one. The table shows more than 100,000 clones, with about 90% occurring only once. The specimen was peripheral blood, collected 28 days after the second AZD1222 dose. These receptors came from an adult who received the AZD1222 COVID-19 vaccine.

The J gene is TRBJ1-2, the V gene TRBV4-3; no firm D call. V gave up 2 bases and J gave up 4 bases, with 11 bases separating them. CDR3 length: 14 residues. Per the germline V gene, CDR1 is LGHNA and CDR2 is YSLEER. CDR3 loop: CASSQRPIRYGYTF. Written as DNA, the CDR3 is TGCGCCAGCAGCCAAAGACCGATCCGCTATGGCTACACCTTC.

This clone showed up just a few times. The chain employs TRBV4-3 and TRBJ2-2; possible D gene TRBD2, 5 bases. The CDR3 is 16 amino acids. V was pared by 4 bases and J by 4 bases, with 16 bases between. CDR1 is LGHNA, CDR2 YSLEER, per germline. The CDR3 reads CASSPTGSIGTGELFF. CDR3 coding DNA: TGCGCCAGCAGCCCGACGGGGAGCATAGGCACCGGGGAGCTGTTTTTT.

J is TRBJ2-1 and V is TRBV29-1, with 7 bases fitting TRBD2. V shed 7 bases and J 7 bases; nucleotides not matched to a gene: 4. Germline CDR1 is SQVTM and CDR2 is ANQGSEA. The length of the CDR3 is 11 residues. As DNA, the CDR3 is TGCAGCGGCGGAGCGGGGAATGAGCAGTTCTTC. Translated: CSGGAGNEQFF.

The rearrangement joins TRBV25-1 to TRBJ2-3, with TRBD2 matching 8 bases. Germline lookup yields CDR1 MGHDK and CDR2 SYGVNS. The CDR3 is 17 residues long. Trimming cost V 3 bases and J 3 bases; bases outside gene matches: 11. CDR3 DNA: TGTGCCAGCAGTGATCGGCGGGCGGGGGGCCGGACAGATACGCAGTATTTT. Protein sequence: CASSDRRAGGRTDTQYF. The whole variable domain, remainder taken from reference TRBV25-1 and TRBJ2-3, is EADIYQTPRYLVIGTGKKITLECSQTMGHDKMYWYQQDPGMELHLIHYSYGVNSTEKGDLSSESTVSRIRTEHFPLTLESARPSHTSQYLCASSDRRAGGRTDTQYFGPGTRLTVL.

In DNA, the CDR3 is TGTGCCAGCAGCCCCCAGACAGGGTCTACCTACGAGCAGTACTTC. Its protein is CASSPQTGSTYEQYF. The chain is built from TRBV7-2 and TRBJ2-7; 7 nucleotides align to TRBD1. The V gene's germline CDR1 is SGHTA and CDR2 FQGNSA. The CDR3 length is 15 residues. Trimming cost V 5 bases and J 2 bases; bases outside gene matches: 9.

The chain carries TRBV5-4 and TRBJ2-3, with 11 positions matching TRBD2. This CDR3 comprises 16 residues. V shed 4 bases and J 5 bases; nucleotides not matched to a gene: 9. The V gene's germline CDR1 is SGHNT and CDR2 YYREEE (reference sequence). The CDR3 sequence: CASSRRLAGRGDTQYF. The CDR3 nucleotides read TGTGCCAGCAGCCGAAGACTAGCGGGGAGGGGAGATACGCAGTATTTT. Full variable domain (rest looked up from reference TRBV5-4 and TRBJ2-3): ETGVTQSPTHLIKTRGQQVTLRCSSQSGHNTVSWYQQALGQGPQFIFQYYREEENGRGNFPPRFSGLQFPNYSSELNVNALELDDSALYLCASSRRLAGRGDTQYFGPGTRLTVL.

This rearrangement joins TRBV6-5 to TRBJ1-4; D is possibly TRBD1 (5 bases). Germline V CDR1 and CDR2: MNHEY, SVGAGI. The CDR3 consists of 12 residues. V dropped 8 bases and J dropped 4 bases, with 8 bases sitting between them. The CDR3 protein is CASVGDNEKLFF. As DNA, the CDR3 is TGTGCCAGCGTGGGGGATAATGAAAAACTGTTTTTT.

This chain uses TRBV11-1 with TRBJ1-1, with D unclear. Germline assignment: CDR1 SGHAT and CDR2 FQDESV (reference sequence). Trimming took off 4 bases at V and 1 base at J, with 10 bases between the two ends. This CDR3 spans 14 amino acids. For the CDR3, the DNA is TGTGCCAGCAGCTCGGGTCCACGGAACACTGAAGCTTTCTTT. Translated, it gives CASSSGPRNTEAFF.

This sequence joins TRBV5-1 and TRBJ1-5, with 7 bases lining up with TRBD1. The CDR3 loop spans 18 amino acids. The V segment lost 4 bases and the J segment 2 bases; nucleotides outside the gene matches: 15. Germline assignment: CDR1 SGHRS and CDR2 YFSETQ. The CDR3 sequence: CASSVFLKGALGNQPQHF. CDR3 coding DNA: TGCGCCAGCAGCGTCTTTTTAAAGGGGGCCCTTGGCAATCAGCCCCAGCATTTT.

J is TRBJ1-2 and V is TRBV7-3; maybe TRBD1 (5 bases). The V gene's germline CDR1 is SGHTA and CDR2 FQGTGA. The CDR3 has 14 residues. Trimming took off 1 base at V and 6 bases at J, with 12 bases between the two ends. CDR3 loop: CASSLRGRDDGYTF. Here the CDR3 DNA reads TGTGCCAGCAGCTTAAGAGGGAGGGACGATGGCTACACCTTC.

This clone was counted once. This chain joins TRBV11-1 and TRBJ2-7; D is perhaps TRBD1 (6 bases). V shed 5 bases and J shed 5 bases, with 10 bases lying between them. The CDR3 loop spans 12 amino acids. Looked up from germline, CDR1 is SGHAT and CDR2 is FQDESV (reference sequence). The chain's CDR3 is CASSKQGHEQYF. Written as DNA, the CDR3 is TGTGCCAGCAGCAAACAGGGCCACGAGCAGTACTTC. Variable domain in full (rest from reference TRBV11-1 and TRBJ2-7): EAEVAQSPRYKITEKSQAVAFWCDPISGHATLYWYRQILGQGPELLVQFQDESVVDDSQLPKDRFSAERLKGVDSTLKIQPAELGDSAMYLCASSKQGHEQYFGPGTRLTVT.

The J gene is TRBJ1-4, the V gene TRBV2; D remains ambiguous. Trimming stripped 5 bases from V and 3 bases from J, with 13 bases between. From germline, CDR1 is SNHLY and CDR2 FYNNEI. This CDR3 has 15 residues. The CDR3: CASSLHSGPNEKLFF. The CDR3 nucleotides are TGTGCCAGCAGTCTTCACTCCGGACCTAATGAAAAACTGTTTTTT.

CDR3 nucleotides: TGTGCCAGCTCACAGGGGTATTACTATGGCTACACCTTC. Translating it yields CASSQGYYYGYTF. The V gene is TRBV18, the J gene TRBJ1-2, with D tentatively TRBD1 (5 bases). Trimming took 4 bases from V and 3 from J, leaving 9 bases between them. The CDR3 sequence is 13 residues long. The germline V gene has CDR1 KGHSH and CDR2 LQKENI.

The chain links TRBV5-1 to TRBJ2-7, with D possibly TRBD1 on 6 matching bases. The CDR3 is made up of 13 amino acids. Germline V gene data show CDR1 as SGHRS and CDR2 as YFSETQ. Trimming shortened V by 0 bases and J by 3 bases, and 7 bases separated the two germline ends. CDR3 coding DNA: TGCGCCAGCAGCTTGGACAGGGACTACGAGCAGTACTTC. This translates into CASSLDRDYEQYF.

The V and J genes are TRBV6-5 and TRBJ2-3; unclear D gene. Germline assignment: CDR1 MNHEY and CDR2 SVGAGI. The V end was cut by 8 bases, the J end by 5 bases, with 14 bases between. The CDR3 is 13 residues long. CDR3 in DNA: TGTGCCAGCGGTAGACCTCCCAGAGATACGCAGTATTTT. Encoded protein: CASGRPPRDTQYF.

CDR3 nucleotide sequence: TGTGCCAGCAGCGCCACAGGGGGTTCGAACACCGGGGAGCTGTTTTTT. Encoded protein: CASSATGGSNTGELFF. This chain uses TRBV7-9 with TRBJ2-2, with 8 bases aligning to TRBD1. This CDR3 has 16 residues. Losses at the gene ends were 5 bases for V and 0 bases for J; bases not matched to a gene: 5. CDR1 is SEHNR, CDR2 FQNEAQ, per germline (reference sequence). Together with reference TRBV7-9 and TRBJ2-2, the CDR3 gives the full variable domain: DTGVSQNPRHKITKRGQNVTFRCDPISEHNRLYWYRQTLGQGPEFLTYFQNEAQLEKSRLLSDRFSAERPKGSFSTLEIQRTEQGDSAMYLCASSATGGSNTGELFFGEGSRLTVL.

The CDR3 nucleotides are TGTGCCAGCAGCCCCGACAGAAGCTCCTACGAGCAGTACTTC. Residues: CASSPDRSSYEQYF. The chain has TRBV7-3 and TRBJ2-7, with D maybe TRBD1 (5 bases). V shed 5 bases and J shed 0 bases, with 11 bases lying between them. This CDR3 comprises 14 residues. Germline V CDR1 and CDR2: SGHTA, FQGTGA. Complete variable domain (other parts from reference TRBV7-3 and TRBJ2-7): GAGVSQTPSNKVTEKGKYVELRCDPISGHTALYWYRQSLGQGPEFLIYFQGTGAADDSGLPNDRFFAVRPEGSVSTLKIQRTERGDSAVYLCASSPDRSSYEQYFGPGTRLTVT.

The chain joins TRBV11-2 to TRBJ1-2; D gene ambiguous. The CDR3 extends over 14 amino acids. The ends were cut back, 1 base at V and 2 bases at J, with 8 bases in the middle. The germline gives CDR1 SGHAT, CDR2 FQNNGV. The CDR3 is CASSLGGTNYGYTF. CDR3 in DNA: TGTGCCAGCAGCTTAGGTGGCACCAACTATGGCTACACCTTC.

This sequence joins TRBV15 and TRBJ1-6; a weak D match, TRBD1 (6 bases). The CDR3 is 13 residues long. Trimming stripped 3 bases from V and 8 bases from J, with 8 bases between. The germline V gene has CDR1 LNHNV and CDR2 YYDKDF (reference sequence). CDR3 nucleotides: TGTGCCACCAGCAGGGACAGTGATTCACCCCTCCACTTT. It codes for CATSRDSDSPLHF. The variable domain in full, with the rest retrieved from reference TRBV15 and TRBJ1-6, is DAMVIQNPRYQVTQFGKPVTLSCSQTLNHNVMYWYQQKSSQAPKLLFHYYDKDFNNEADTPDNFQSRRPNTSFCFLDIRSPGLGDTAMYLCATSRDSDSPLHFGNGTRLTVT.